This entry lists 3 T cell receptor beta chains sequenced from one sample in a study of T cell responses to AZD1222 COVID-19 vaccine. Profiling relied on immunoSEQ multiplex PCR, and the TCRdb table lists in-frame clones only, not all of them. This sample yields some 97,000 clones, of which around 87% are seen a single time; 4% to 4.5% belongs to the top ten. The sequences come from peripheral blood, collected on day 0 of MenACWY control vaccination. The origin of the receptors is an adult in good health.

The chain joins TRBV11-3 to TRBJ2-2; no reliable D call. The germline V and J ends were trimmed by 0 bases and 1 base, with 3 bases remaining between them. The germline gives CDR1 SGHNT, CDR2 YENEEA. CDR3 size: 14 residues. The CDR3 sequence: CASSLEQNTGELFF. In DNA, the CDR3 is TGTGCCAGCAGCTTAGAACAGAACACCGGGGAGCTGTTTTTT.

This chain joins TRBV29-1 and TRBJ2-7; 7 bases line up with TRBD2. Germline values: CDR1 SQVTM, CDR2 ANQGSEA. Trimming removed 4 bases from V and 7 bases from J; junction bases left unmatched: 10. This CDR3 has 13 residues. CDR3 sequence: CSVVTSQSGEQYF. In nucleotides, the CDR3 is TGCAGCGTTGTGACTAGCCAAAGTGGTGAGCAGTACTTC.

This clone was found a few times. The J gene is TRBJ1-6, the V gene TRBV19, with D possibly TRBD1 on 5 matching bases. This CDR3 has 14 amino acids. The germline gives CDR1 LNHDA, CDR2 SQIVND (reference sequence). V was pared by 7 bases and J by 0 bases, with 7 bases between. CDR3 nucleotides: TGTGCCAGTATCGGGGCCTCCTATAATTCACCCCTCCACTTT. Encoded protein: CASIGASYNSPLHF. Combining the CDR3 with reference TRBV19 and TRBJ1-6 gives the whole variable domain DGGITQSPKYLFRKEGQNVTLSCEQNLNHDAMYWYRQDPGQGLRLIYYSQIVNDFQKGDIAEGYSVSREKKESFPLTVTSAQKNPTAFYLCASIGASYNSPLHFGNGTRLTVT.